Here is one TCR beta chain with its context. Its target is not known. The sample originates from a study of OX40 agonist ivuxolimab in advanced cancers. Data came from immunoSEQ multiplex PCR; TCRdb stores just in-frame clones and leaves some out. This table has 35,000 to 40,000 clones, more than 75% appearing once. V dropped 5 bases and J dropped 4; count of bases not matched to a gene: 7. Germline V CDR1 and CDR2: PRHDT, FYEKMQ (reference sequence). The CDR3 spans 16 residues. Notes on the study in general: Doses of 0.1 to 3.0 mg/kg were accompanied by clonal expansion of CD4+ and CD8+ blood T cells by week 6.

The sample consisted of CD4+ or CD8+ T cells sorted from blood, taken in a trial of the OX40 agonist ivuxolimab. This chain joins TRBV13 and TRBJ2-1, with 11 bases aligning to TRBD2. The receptor comes from an adult with an advanced solid tumor such as melanoma, head and neck, liver or kidney cancer. This CDR3 is CASSPGLAGAYNEQFF. The CDR3 nucleotides read TGTGCCAGCAGCCCAGGACTAGCGGGTGCTTACAATGAGCAGTTCTTC.